This T cell receptor beta chain was documented in a study of T cell responses to AZD1222 COVID-19 vaccine. TCRdb's table, derived via immunoSEQ multiplex PCR, lists solely in-frame clones and lacks some. The sample lists about 100,000 clones; about 89% were seen once. CDR1 and CDR2 from the germline V gene are MDHEN and SYDVKM. The length of the CDR3 is 14 residues. V was clipped by 7 bases and J by 4 bases; unmatched bases: 8. V and J are TRBV28 and TRBJ1-1; 8 bases agree with TRBD1. The material was peripheral blood, obtained 28 days after the second AZD1222 dose. The TCR comes from an adult who received the AZD1222 COVID-19 vaccine. CDR3 nucleotides: TGTGCCAGCAACTCAGGGGGCTGGAGCACTGAAGCTTTCTTT. Protein product: CASNSGGWSTEAFF.